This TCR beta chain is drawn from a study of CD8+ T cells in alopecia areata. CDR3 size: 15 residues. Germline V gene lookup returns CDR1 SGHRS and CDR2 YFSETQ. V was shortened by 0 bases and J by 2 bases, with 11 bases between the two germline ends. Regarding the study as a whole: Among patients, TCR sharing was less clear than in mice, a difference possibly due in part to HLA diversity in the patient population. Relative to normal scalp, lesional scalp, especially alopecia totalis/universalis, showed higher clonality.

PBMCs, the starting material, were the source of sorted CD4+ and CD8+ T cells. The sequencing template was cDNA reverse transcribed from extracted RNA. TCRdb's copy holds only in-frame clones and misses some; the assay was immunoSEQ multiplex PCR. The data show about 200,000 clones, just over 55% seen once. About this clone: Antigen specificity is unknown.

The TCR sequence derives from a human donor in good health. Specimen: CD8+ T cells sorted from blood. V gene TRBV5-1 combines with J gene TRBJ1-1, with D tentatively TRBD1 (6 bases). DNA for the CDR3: TGCGCCAGCAGCTTGGATTTACAGGGAAACACTGAAGCTTTCTTT. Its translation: CASSLDLQGNTEAFF. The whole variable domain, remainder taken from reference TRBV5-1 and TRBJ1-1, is KAGVTQTPRYLIKTRGQQVTLSCSPISGHRSVSWYQQTPGQGLQFLFEYFSETQRNKGNFPGRFSGRQFSNSRSEMNVSTLELGDSALYLCASSLDLQGNTEAFFGQGTRLTVV.